What follows are 29 T cell receptor beta chains derived from one specimen sequenced in a study of PD-1 blockade in mismatch repair-deficient tumors. The table came from immunoSEQ multiplex PCR; TCRdb's copy has only in-frame clones and leaves some out. Counted here are roughly 130,000 clones, around nine tenths occurring once; the ten biggest clones make up about an eighth. Material: peripheral blood, obtained almost 74 weeks after starting pembrolizumab. These receptors originate from an adult with mismatch repair-deficient cancer.

The chain employs TRBV10-2 and TRBJ2-7; TRBD1 aligns across 7 bases. J was trimmed by 2 bases and V by 3 bases; bases with no gene match: 4. Per the germline V gene, CDR1 is WSHSY and CDR2 is SAAADI. This CDR3 comprises 14 residues. This CDR3 reads CASSDLTGPYEQYF. For the CDR3, the DNA is TGCGCCAGCAGTGATTTGACAGGGCCCTACGAGCAGTACTTC.

The chain combines TRBV6-6 with TRBJ1-3; D gene ambiguous. Trimming took 6 bases from V and 4 from J, leaving 16 bases between them. The CDR3 contains 15 residues. CDR1 and CDR2 from the germline V gene are MNHNY and SVGAGI (reference sequence). The CDR3 here is CASRADPISGNTIYF. Written as DNA, the CDR3 is TGTGCCAGCAGGGCAGACCCTATCTCCGGAAACACCATATATTTT.

The chain recombines TRBV30 with TRBJ2-7, with D perhaps TRBD2 (5 bases). This CDR3 has 13 amino acids. Deletions cut 2 bases from V and 1 base from J, with 9 bases between. CDR1 and CDR2 (germline): GTSNPN, SVGIG (reference sequence). The CDR3, as DNA: TGTGCCTGGAGTATAGGAGGTTCCTACGAGCAGTACTTC. It is translated as CAWSIGGSYEQYF.

The chain is built from TRBV5-1 and TRBJ2-2; a possible D gene is TRBD1 (6 bases). This CDR3 has 21 residues. CDR1 is SGHRS, CDR2 YFSETQ, per germline. Trimming left V 0 bases short and J 6 bases short, with 30 bases between. CDR3 coding DNA: TGCGCCAGCAGCTTGGGCGAATACAGGGCCACCTTTAACGAGTGGTCCGGGGAGCTGTTTTTT. This encodes CASSLGEYRATFNEWSGELFF.

This chain connects TRBV5-4 to TRBJ1-2; D unclear. The CDR3 consists of 14 residues. The ends were cut back, 4 bases at V and 14 bases at J, with 24 bases in the middle. Germline CDR1 reads SGHNT; CDR2 reads YYREEE (reference sequence). CDR3 coding DNA: TGTGCCAGCAGCCCCACCTTGGACGGTATGGCGGGAACCTTC. Its protein product is CASSPTLDGMAGTF.

The chain employs TRBV2 and TRBJ2-3; no clear D gene. The V end was cut by 1 base, the J end by 2 bases, with 16 bases between. Germline CDR1 and CDR2: SNHLY and FYNNEI. CDR3 length equals 17 residues. In DNA, the CDR3 is TGTGCCAGCAGTGAAGGTCTTCAATTTGGGGTCACAGATACGCAGTATTTT. This gives the protein CASSEGLQFGVTDTQYF.

This chain uses TRBV5-1 with TRBJ2-5, with D perhaps TRBD1 or TRBD2 (6 bases each). This CDR3 is built from 16 residues. Looked up from germline, CDR1 is SGHRS and CDR2 is YFSETQ. Trimming pared 4 bases from V and 0 bases from J, leaving 16 bases between. The CDR3 region has the DNA TGCGCCAGCAGCACGGAGACAGGAGGGAACCAAGAGACCCAGTACTTC. It is translated as CASSTETGGNQETQYF. The variable domain in full, completed from reference TRBV5-1 and TRBJ2-5, reads KAGVTQTPRYLIKTRGQQVTLSCSPISGHRSVSWYQQTPGQGLQFLFEYFSETQRNKGNFPGRFSGRQFSNSRSEMNVSTLELGDSALYLCASSTETGGNQETQYFGPGTRLLVL.

J is TRBJ1-1 and V is TRBV19, with 9 bases aligning to TRBD1. Germline CDR1 reads LNHDA; CDR2 reads SQIVND (reference sequence). The CDR3 has 14 residues. Trimming removed 4 bases from V and 5 bases from J; junction bases left unmatched: 5. The CDR3 DNA is TGTGCCAGTAGTACCGGGACAGGGCTAACTGAAGCTTTCTTT. Translation gives CASSTGTGLTEAFF.

The chain recombines TRBV27 with TRBJ2-6, with D unresolved. Trimming cost V 7 bases and J 1 base, with 5 bases left between them. Germline lookup yields CDR1 MNHEY and CDR2 SMNVEV (reference sequence). The CDR3 contains 13 residues. Here the CDR3 DNA reads TGTGCCAGCACCAGATCTGGGGCCAACGTCCTGACTTTC. Protein product: CASTRSGANVLTF.

This chain joins TRBV29-1 and TRBJ1-2, with D possibly being TRBD1 (6 bases). V gave up 3 bases and J gave up 2 bases, with 19 bases separating them. The CDR3 is 16 residues long. The germline V gene encodes CDR1 SQVTM and CDR2 ANQGSEA. The CDR3 region is CSVDWQGTDSNYGYTF. In DNA form, the CDR3 reads TGCAGCGTTGATTGGCAGGGGACCGATTCCAACTATGGCTACACCTTC.

The genes are TRBV30 and TRBJ2-7; TRBD1 matches 11 bases. After removal of 0 bases from V and 7 bases from J, the junction contained 2 bases not matched to a gene. The CDR3 consists of 13 residues. Looked up from germline, CDR1 is GTSNPN and CDR2 is SVGIG (reference sequence). CDR3 DNA sequence: TGTGCCTGGAGTGTGGACAGGGGGCATGAGCAGTACTTC. As protein: CAWSVDRGHEQYF.

The chain combines TRBV23-1 with TRBJ2-4; weak D call: TRBD1 (5 bases). TRBV23-1 counts as an open reading frame of uncertain function. Between the trimmed V and J ends, which lost 2 bases and 0 bases, there was a span of 14 bases. CDR3 size: 17 residues. The CDR3 region is CASSQRRTISAKNIQYF. The CDR3 DNA reads as TGCGCCAGCAGTCAACGACGGACAATATCAGCCAAAAACATTCAGTACTTC.

The rearrangement uses TRBV9 and TRBJ2-3; 7 bases align to TRBD2. The CDR3 sequence is 16 residues long. The germline gives CDR1 SGDLS, CDR2 YYNGEE. V lost 4 bases to trimming and J lost 6 bases; unmatched junction nucleotides: 14. CDR3 sequence (DNA): TGTGCCAGCAGCCCCCGTAGTGGGCGGGAGAGGGATACGCAGTATTTT. It is translated as CASSPRSGRERDTQYF.

The rearrangement links TRBV25-1 to TRBJ1-2, with TRBD1 as a possible D gene (5 bases). There are 14 residues in the CDR3. CDR1 is MGHDK and CDR2 is SYGVNS in the germline V gene. Trimming took off 3 bases at V and 8 bases at J, with 16 bases between the two ends. The chain's CDR3 is CASSDVVGHHGYTF. In DNA form, the CDR3 reads TGTGCCAGCAGTGATGTCGTCGGACATCACGGCTACACCTTC.

CDR3: CASSETERRNGYTF. CDR3 DNA sequence: TGTGCCAGCAGTGAAACGGAGAGAAGGAATGGCTACACCTTC. This sequence joins TRBV25-1 and TRBJ1-2, with D unresolved. CDR1 is MGHDK and CDR2 is SYGVNS in the germline V gene. Trimming took off 2 bases at V and 6 bases at J, with 13 bases between the two ends. The CDR3 is 14 residues long.

This chain joins TRBV20-1 and TRBJ2-7; no clear D gene. The ends were cut back, 3 bases at V and 3 bases at J, with 6 bases in the middle. Germline CDR1 DFQATT, CDR2 SNEGSKA (reference sequence). The CDR3 covers 11 residues. CDR3 in amino acids: CSARPRYEQYF. The CDR3 DNA reads as TGCAGTGCTAGGCCTCGCTACGAGCAGTACTTC.

This sequence joins TRBV27 and TRBJ2-5; D could derive from TRBD1 or TRBD2 (5 bases each). V shed 2 bases and J shed 2 bases, with 12 bases lying between them. Germline lookup yields CDR1 MNHEY and CDR2 SMNVEV (reference sequence). The CDR3 extends over 15 amino acids. CDR3: CASSLTGRIQETQYF. The CDR3 DNA reads TGTGCCAGCAGTTTAACGGGACGGATACAAGAGACCCAGTACTTC.

The rearrangement joins TRBV7-9 to TRBJ1-4, with D maybe TRBD1 (5 bases). CDR1 is SEHNR and CDR2 is FQNEAQ in the germline V gene (reference sequence). V was cut by 5 bases and J by 8 bases, with 15 bases left in between. The CDR3 runs 14 residues. The DNA of the CDR3 is TGTGCCAGCAGCGATTCGGACAAGGGAGAAAAACTGTTTTTT. Translation gives CASSDSDKGEKLFF.

The chain links TRBV30 to TRBJ2-1; 8 bases map to TRBD2. The CDR3 is 14 residues long. Germline CDR1 and CDR2: GTSNPN and SVGIG (reference sequence). The trim removed 4 bases at V and 2 bases at J, leaving 4 bases unmatched. The CDR3 nucleotides read TGTGCCTGGACTTATAGCGGGACCTACAATGAGCAGTTCTTC. It translates to CAWTYSGTYNEQFF.

V and J are TRBV14 and TRBJ1-1; tentatively, D is TRBD1 (6 bases). CDR1 and CDR2 from the germline V gene are SGHDN and FVKESK. Deletions cut 1 base from V and 0 bases from J, with 9 bases between. The CDR3 runs to 15 residues. Here the CDR3 reads CASSQVPGVNTEAFF. The CDR3 DNA is TGTGCCAGCAGCCAAGTCCCAGGGGTGAACACTGAAGCTTTCTTT.

This clone was seen once. The chain uses TRBV7-9 and TRBJ2-5; TRBD2 aligns across 7 bases. Germline values: CDR1 SEHNR, CDR2 FQNEAQ (reference sequence). The V segment lost 0 bases and the J segment 3 bases; nucleotides outside the gene matches: 4. This CDR3 contains 15 residues. CDR3 bases: TGTGCCAGCAGCTTAGCGGCGGGAGACAAAGAGACCCAGTACTTC. It translates to CASSLAAGDKETQYF. Variable domain in full (rest from reference TRBV7-9 and TRBJ2-5): DTGVSQNPRHKITKRGQNVTFRCDPISEHNRLYWYRQTLGQGPEFLTYFQNEAQLEKSRLLSDRFSAERPKGSFSTLEIQRTEQGDSAMYLCASSLAAGDKETQYFGPGTRLLVL.

The chain recombines TRBV5-6 with TRBJ2-2, with D uncertain. Germline V gene lookup returns CDR1 SGHDT and CDR2 YYEEEE. V was pared by 7 bases and J by 6 bases, with 10 bases between. The CDR3 has 12 residues. As DNA, the CDR3 is TGTGCCAGCCTTTTGGGTGCCGGGGAGCTGTTTTTT. It encodes CASLLGAGELFF.

This chain uses TRBV29-1 with TRBJ2-3, with a possible D match to TRBD2 (6 bases). V was trimmed by 4 bases and J by 7 bases, leaving 21 bases between them. This CDR3 spans 15 amino acids. Germline V gives CDR1 SQVTM, CDR2 ANQGSEA. The CDR3 sequence: CSVAASPSVLNTQYF. The CDR3 DNA follows: TGCAGCGTTGCGGCTAGCCCTAGCGTGCTGAATACGCAGTATTTT.

The chain carries TRBV5-1 and TRBJ2-2, with 8 bases matching TRBD2. Germline assignment: CDR1 SGHRS and CDR2 YFSETQ. With V trimmed by 4 bases and J by 1 base, 3 bases remained unmatched. This CDR3 is built from 15 residues. CDR3 DNA sequence: TGCGCCAGCAGCGACGGGAGGGGGAACACCGGGGAGCTGTTTTTT. As protein: CASSDGRGNTGELFF.

The rearrangement uses TRBV5-1 and TRBJ1-2; no definite D call. The CDR3 runs 12 residues. Germline CDR1 SGHRS, CDR2 YFSETQ. V was pared by 4 bases and J by 6 bases, with 10 bases between. The CDR3, as DNA: TGCGCCAGCAGCCGGACCTTAGATGGCTACACCTTC. The encoded protein is CASSRTLDGYTF.

The genes are TRBV7-9 and TRBJ2-1, with TRBD1 identical over 9 bases. V gave up 6 bases and J gave up 0 bases; unmatched junction bases: 6. The CDR3 extends over 16 amino acids. Germline-derived CDR1 and CDR2 are SEHNR and FQNEAQ (reference sequence). CDR3 protein: CASRPTGGGSYNEQFF. CDR3 coding DNA: TGTGCCAGCAGGCCGACAGGGGGAGGCTCCTACAATGAGCAGTTCTTC.

This clone was seen a few times. The chain uses TRBV2 and TRBJ2-7, with 10 bases that match TRBD2. The CDR3 loop spans 15 amino acids. CDR1 is SNHLY, CDR2 FYNNEI, per germline. V lost 10 bases to trimming and J lost 1 base; unmatched junction nucleotides: 10. CDR3 in amino acids: CATLDGLADSYEQYF. For the CDR3, the DNA is TGTGCCACCTTGGACGGACTAGCGGATTCCTACGAGCAGTACTTC.

The rearrangement uses TRBV4-3 and TRBJ2-3, with no clear D. Germline V gene data show CDR1 as LGHNA and CDR2 as YSLEER. Trimming removed 1 base from V and 1 base from J, with 12 bases in between. This CDR3 comprises 16 residues. The CDR3 bases are TGCGCCAGCAGCCAAGGTTATCACCACCGCACAGATACGCAGTATTTT. Translation gives CASSQGYHHRTDTQYF.

The chain joins TRBV11-2 to TRBJ2-7, with D uncertain. V shed 4 bases and J shed 3 bases, with 4 bases lying between them. The CDR3 length is 11 residues. Germline V lookup: CDR1 SGHAT, CDR2 FQNNGV. The CDR3 nucleotides are TGTGCCAGCAGCTCTGACTACGAGCAGTACTTC. This encodes CASSSDYEQYF.